This entry lists 24 T cell receptor beta chains sequenced from one sample in a study of cytomegalovirus exposure and HLA in healthy donors. With 60 Vbeta and 13 Jbeta primers, the PCR was carried out. TCRdb's table, derived via immunoSEQ multiplex PCR, lists solely in-frame clones and lacks some. The profile shows 160,000 or so clones, approximately 82% of them singletons. Sequencing input: PBMCs. All receptors derive from a male donor in good health and CMV-seronegative.

V is TRBV14 and J is TRBJ2-1; D is perhaps TRBD1 (5 bases). V dropped 4 bases and J dropped 4 bases, with 8 bases sitting between them. CDR1 is SGHDN, CDR2 FVKESK, per germline. CDR3 length: 13 residues. The CDR3 DNA is TGTGCCAGCAGCCGACAGAAATACAATGAGCAGTTCTTC. Its protein product is CASSRQKYNEQFF.

The V and J genes are TRBV5-1 and TRBJ2-3; 7 nucleotides agree with TRBD2. V was pared by 1 base and J by 6 bases, with 8 bases of the junction left unmatched. The CDR3 runs 15 residues. Looked up from germline, CDR1 is SGHRS and CDR2 is YFSETQ. CDR3 amino acids: CASSLFMGGSDTQYF. The DNA of the CDR3 is TGCGCCAGCAGCTTGTTCATGGGGGGGTCGGATACGCAGTATTTT.

The CDR3 coding sequence is TGTGCCAGCAGCCCCTCGGGCAGGGATAACTATGGCTACACCTTC. It is translated as CASSPSGRDNYGYTF. This rearrangement joins TRBV7-9 to TRBJ1-2; the D gene is possibly TRBD1 (5 bases). The CDR3 has 15 residues. Germline CDR1 reads SEHNR; CDR2 reads FQNEAQ (reference sequence). V dropped 5 bases and J dropped 1 base, with 14 bases sitting between them.

V and J are TRBV7-3 and TRBJ2-3; tentatively, D is TRBD1 (6 bases). CDR1 SGHTA and CDR2 FQGTGA come from the germline V gene. The CDR3 contains 14 residues. V was pared by 4 bases and J by 6 bases, with 14 bases between. CDR3 DNA sequence: TGTGCCAGCAGCTCACAGGGTCGGGCCGATACGCAGTATTTT. Its protein product is CASSSQGRADTQYF.

This clone was seen once. The CDR3 loop is CASSLSIDDYNEKLFF. CDR3 nucleotides: TGTGCCAGCAGTTTATCTATCGACGACTATAATGAAAAACTGTTTTTT. The chain recombines TRBV28 with TRBJ1-4; D remains ambiguous. This CDR3 contains 16 residues. V lost 1 base, J lost 4 bases, and 13 bases lay in between. Germline loops: CDR1 MDHEN, CDR2 SYDVKM.

A remark on this clone: Other DNA sequences in this sample translate to the same CDR3. This chain connects TRBV7-3 to TRBJ1-1, with 8 nucleotides matching TRBD1. In germline, CDR1 is SGHTA, CDR2 FQGTGA. Trimming cost V 2 bases and J 3 bases; bases outside gene matches: 2. This CDR3 is built from 14 residues. The CDR3 loop is CASSLQGADTEAFF. CDR3 bases: TGTGCCAGCAGCTTACAGGGGGCAGACACTGAAGCTTTCTTT.

The V gene is TRBV7-6, the J gene TRBJ2-5, with 7 bases fitting TRBD2. The CDR3 runs 12 residues. V shed 5 bases, J shed 5 bases, and the junction held 2 bases outside the gene matches. Germline loops: CDR1 SGHVS, CDR2 FNYEAQ. The CDR3 here is CASSARGETQYF. The CDR3 DNA sequence: TGTGCCAGCAGCGCGCGGGGGGAGACCCAGTACTTC.

The V and J genes are TRBV2 and TRBJ1-4; the D gene is possibly TRBD1 (6 bases). The germline V gene has CDR1 SNHLY and CDR2 FYNNEI. This CDR3 has 15 amino acids. V shed 5 bases and J shed 7 bases, with 17 bases lying between them. CDR3 in amino acids: CASSLQGQGGEKLFF. The CDR3 nucleotides read TGTGCCAGCAGTTTACAGGGTCAAGGCGGTGAAAAACTGTTTTTT. Variable domain in full (rest from reference TRBV2 and TRBJ1-4): EPEVTQTPSHQVTQMGQEVILRCVPISNHLYFYWYRQILGQKVEFLVSFYNNEISEKSEIFDDQFSVERPDGSNFTLKIRSTKLEDSAMYFCASSLQGQGGEKLFFGSGTQLSVL.

The rearrangement joins TRBV18 to TRBJ1-5, with D unresolved. The germline V gene encodes CDR1 KGHSH and CDR2 LQKENI. V shed 0 bases and J shed 7 bases, with 13 bases lying between them. This CDR3 contains 15 residues. The CDR3, as DNA: TGTGCCAGCTCACCACCCATCGGTGGAGGGCAGCCCCAGCATTTT. This codes for CASSPPIGGGQPQHF.

The CDR3 DNA sequence: TGTGCCAGCAGCCAAGACAGGCCCTCCTATAATTCACCCCTCCACTTT. Its translation: CASSQDRPSYNSPLHF. The chain uses TRBV27 and TRBJ1-6, with D perhaps TRBD1 (6 bases). V shed 6 bases and J shed 0 bases, with 12 bases lying between them. Germline CDR1 MNHEY, CDR2 SMNVEV (reference sequence). This CDR3 spans 16 amino acids.

This clone was picked up a small number of times. The V call is TRBV9, the J call TRBJ2-5, with TRBD1 matching 10 bases. This CDR3 spans 16 amino acids. Germline lookup yields CDR1 SGDLS and CDR2 YYNGEE. J lost 4 bases, V lost 0 bases, and 6 bases had no gene match. CDR3 in DNA: TGTGCCAGCAGCGTAGAGGGGACAGGGGTCGGAGAGACCCAGTACTTC. Its translation: CASSVEGTGVGETQYF. The complete variable domain, with remaining parts taken from reference TRBV9 and TRBJ2-5, reads DSGVTQTPKHLITATGQRVTLRCSPRSGDLSVYWYQQSLDQGLQFLIQYYNGEERAKGNILERFSAQQFPDLHSELNLSSLELGDSALYFCASSVEGTGVGETQYFGPGTRLLVL.

The rearrangement uses TRBV7-2 and TRBJ1-2; D unclear. The V and J ends lost 3 bases and 3 bases respectively, with 17 bases between them. This CDR3 contains 16 residues. Germline assignment: CDR1 SGHTA and CDR2 FQGNSA. CDR3 nucleotides: TGTGCCAGCAGCTTTTATCCGGGAGTAAAGTACTATGGCTACACCTTC. Translating it yields CASSFYPGVKYYGYTF.

Only a few counts were recorded for this clone. The chain combines TRBV5-4 with TRBJ2-2; 12 nucleotides line up with TRBD2. The J segment lost 3 bases and the V segment lost 0 bases, leaving 6 bases of the junction unmatched. This CDR3 contains 18 residues. Germline lookup yields CDR1 SGHNT and CDR2 YYREEE (reference sequence). The DNA of the CDR3 is TGTGCCAGCAGCTTGGCTCCTAGCGGGAGGGGATACACCGGGGAGCTGTTTTTT. Translated: CASSLAPSGRGYTGELFF.

A few counts support this clone. The chain employs TRBV5-1 and TRBJ1-2, with D unclear. V was trimmed by 4 bases and J by 2 bases, leaving 15 bases between them. The CDR3 spans 15 residues. Per germline, CDR1 SGHRS and CDR2 YFSETQ. The CDR3 DNA reads as TGCGCCAGCAGCCCGTGGCCAGGATCAAACTATGGCTACACCTTC. Encoded protein: CASSPWPGSNYGYTF.

The J gene is TRBJ2-1, the V gene TRBV18; 12 nucleotides agree with TRBD2. The CDR3 covers 15 residues. Germline CDR1 reads KGHSH; CDR2 reads LQKENI. Germline trimming cut 3 bases from V and 8 bases from J; bases unmatched to any gene: 5. The CDR3: CASSPLLAGGDEQFF. In nucleotides, the CDR3 is TGTGCCAGCTCACCCTTACTAGCGGGAGGCGATGAGCAGTTCTTC. Full variable domain (missing parts from reference TRBV18 and TRBJ2-1): NAGVMQNPRHLVRRRGQEARLRCSPMKGHSHVYWYRQLPEEGLKFMVYLQKENIIDESGMPKERFSAEFPKEGPSILRIQQVVRGDSAAYFCASSPLLAGGDEQFFGPGTRLTVL.

The sample holds a few counts of this clone. This chain links TRBV7-2 with TRBJ2-2; D perhaps matches TRBD1 (6 bases). This CDR3 has 16 residues. V dropped 5 bases and J dropped 5 bases, with 18 bases sitting between them. CDR1 is SGHTA, CDR2 FQGNSA, per germline. CDR3: CASSPQDRRTTGELFF. The CDR3 DNA follows: TGTGCCAGCAGCCCCCAGGACAGACGAACGACCGGGGAGCTGTTTTTT.

The V and J genes are TRBV4-3 and TRBJ2-6; D is uncertain. Deletions cut 0 bases from V and 0 bases from J, with 6 bases between. CDR1 is LGHNA and CDR2 is YSLEER in the germline V gene. This CDR3 has 16 amino acids. The CDR3 nucleotides are TGCGCCAGCAGCCAAGATCGAGCCTCTGGGGCCAACGTCCTGACTTTC. It translates to CASSQDRASGANVLTF.

The J gene is TRBJ2-7, the V gene TRBV30; tentatively, D is TRBD1 (5 bases). Germline CDR1 GTSNPN, CDR2 SVGIG (reference sequence). V lost 0 bases and J 7 bases, leaving 13 bases between the germline ends. This CDR3 has 13 amino acids. CDR3 in amino acids: CAWSVARVGEQYF. CDR3 DNA: TGTGCCTGGAGTGTGGCCAGGGTGGGAGAGCAGTACTTC. Filled out from reference TRBV30 and TRBJ2-7, the complete variable domain reads SQTIHQWPATLVQPVGSPLSLECTVEGTSNPNLYWYRQAAGRGLQLLFYSVGIGQISSEVPQNLSASRPQDRQFILSSKKLLLSDSGFYLCAWSVARVGEQYFGPGTRLTVT.

The genes are TRBV19 and TRBJ1-5, with 9 nucleotides matching TRBD1. V shed 5 bases and J 6 bases; nucleotides not matched to a gene: 11. The germline V gene has CDR1 LNHDA and CDR2 SQIVND (reference sequence). The CDR3 has 16 residues. The DNA of the CDR3 is TGTGCCAGTAGTCCAAGCAAGGACAGGGGACGTCAGCCCCAGCATTTT. Translating gives CASSPSKDRGRQPQHF.

The table lists this clone with a few counts. The chain links TRBV9 to TRBJ1-2; weak D call: TRBD1 (6 bases). The CDR3 spans 16 residues. Per the germline V gene, CDR1 is SGDLS and CDR2 is YYNGEE. Trimming shortened V by 1 base and J by 0 bases, and 13 bases separated the two germline ends. The CDR3 protein is CASSVQGAGANYGYTF. In nucleotides, the CDR3 is TGTGCCAGCAGCGTACAAGGGGCAGGGGCTAACTATGGCTACACCTTC.

This chain connects TRBV11-2 to TRBJ2-5, with unresolved D. Germline CDR1 SGHAT, CDR2 FQNNGV. This CDR3 has 14 residues. V lost 1 base and J 2 bases, leaving 8 bases between the germline ends. The CDR3 here is CASSLARVQETQYF. Here the CDR3 DNA reads TGTGCCAGCAGCTTAGCACGGGTTCAAGAGACCCAGTACTTC.

The V and J genes are TRBV6-5 and TRBJ1-2; the match to TRBD1 covers 10 bases. Germline V gives CDR1 MNHEY, CDR2 SVGAGI. Unmatched junction bases numbered 9, after V lost 9 bases and J lost 5 bases. The CDR3 has 14 residues. The CDR3 nucleotides read TGTGCCAGTCACGCCGGGGACAGGGGTTATGGCTACACCTTC. It encodes CASHAGDRGYGYTF.

The rearrangement links TRBV7-9 to TRBJ2-3; D gene uncertain. Germline V gene data show CDR1 as SEHNR and CDR2 as FQNEAQ (reference sequence). CDR3 length: 16 residues. Trimming removed 4 bases at V and 1 base at J, with 15 bases between. DNA for the CDR3: TGTGCCAGCAGCTCAAACGATGCGGTTCGCACAGATACGCAGTATTTT. Translation gives CASSSNDAVRTDTQYF.

The V and J genes are TRBV5-4 and TRBJ2-1, with 10 bases identical to TRBD1. V was clipped by 1 base and J by 9 bases; unmatched bases: 10. The CDR3 loop spans 16 amino acids. Germline V gene sequence: CDR1 SGHNT, CDR2 YYREEE (reference sequence). CDR3 in amino acids: CASSLRGTGVGIEQFF. In DNA, the CDR3 is TGTGCCAGCAGCTTGCGGGGGACAGGGGTCGGGATTGAGCAGTTCTTC.